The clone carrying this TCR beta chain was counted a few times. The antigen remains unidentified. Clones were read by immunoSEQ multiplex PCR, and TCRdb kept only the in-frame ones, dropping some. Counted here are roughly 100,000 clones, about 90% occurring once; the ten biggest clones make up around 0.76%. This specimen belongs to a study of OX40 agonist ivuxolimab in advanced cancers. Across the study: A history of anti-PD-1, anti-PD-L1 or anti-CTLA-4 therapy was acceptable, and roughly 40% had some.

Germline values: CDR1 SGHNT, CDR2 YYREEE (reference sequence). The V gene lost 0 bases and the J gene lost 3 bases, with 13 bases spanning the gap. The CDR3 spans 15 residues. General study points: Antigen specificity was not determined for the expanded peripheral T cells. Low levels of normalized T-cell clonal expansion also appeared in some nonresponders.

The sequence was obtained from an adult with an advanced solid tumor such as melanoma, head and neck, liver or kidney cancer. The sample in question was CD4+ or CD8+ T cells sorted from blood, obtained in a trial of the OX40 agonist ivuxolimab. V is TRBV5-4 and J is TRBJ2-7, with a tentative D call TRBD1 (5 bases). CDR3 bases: TGTGCCAGCAGCTTGGGACAGCGCGGATACTACGAGCAGTACTTC. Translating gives CASSLGQRGYYEQYF.